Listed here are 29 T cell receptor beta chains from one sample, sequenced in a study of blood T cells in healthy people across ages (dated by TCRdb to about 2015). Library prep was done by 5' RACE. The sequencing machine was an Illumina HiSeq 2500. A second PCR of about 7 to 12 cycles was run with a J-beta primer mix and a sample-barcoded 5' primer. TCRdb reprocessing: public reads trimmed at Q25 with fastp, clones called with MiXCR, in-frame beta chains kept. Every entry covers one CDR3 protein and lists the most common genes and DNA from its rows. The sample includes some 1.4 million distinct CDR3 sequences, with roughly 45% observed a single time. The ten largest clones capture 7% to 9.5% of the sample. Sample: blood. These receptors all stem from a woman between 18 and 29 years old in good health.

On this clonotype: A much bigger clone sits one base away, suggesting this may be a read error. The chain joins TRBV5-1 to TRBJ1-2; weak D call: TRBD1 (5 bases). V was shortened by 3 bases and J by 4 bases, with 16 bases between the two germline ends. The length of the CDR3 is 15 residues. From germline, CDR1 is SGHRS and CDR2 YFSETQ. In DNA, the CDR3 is TGCGCCAGCAGCTATAGCACAAGGGGCAGCTATGGCTACACCTTC. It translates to CASSYSTRGSYGYTF.

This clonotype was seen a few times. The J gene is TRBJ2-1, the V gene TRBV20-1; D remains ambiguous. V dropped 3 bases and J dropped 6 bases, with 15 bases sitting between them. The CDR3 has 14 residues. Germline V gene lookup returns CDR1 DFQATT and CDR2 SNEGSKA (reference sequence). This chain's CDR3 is CSARAVAPGNEQFF. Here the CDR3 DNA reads TGCAGTGCTAGGGCTGTGGCTCCGGGCAATGAGCAGTTCTTC.

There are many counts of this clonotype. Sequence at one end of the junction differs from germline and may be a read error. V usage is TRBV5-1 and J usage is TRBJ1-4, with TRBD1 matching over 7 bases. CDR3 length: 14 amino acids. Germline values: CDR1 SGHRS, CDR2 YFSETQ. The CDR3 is CASSPRDSNEKLFF. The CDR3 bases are TGTGCCAGCAGCCCACGGGACAGTAATGAAAAACTGTTTTTT.

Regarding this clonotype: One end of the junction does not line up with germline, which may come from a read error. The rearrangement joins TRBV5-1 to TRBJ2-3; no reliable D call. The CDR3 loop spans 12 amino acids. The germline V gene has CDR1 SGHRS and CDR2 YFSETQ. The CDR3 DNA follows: TGCGCCGGCAGCTTGTTTGCCGATACGCAGTATTTT. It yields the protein CAGSLFADTQYF.

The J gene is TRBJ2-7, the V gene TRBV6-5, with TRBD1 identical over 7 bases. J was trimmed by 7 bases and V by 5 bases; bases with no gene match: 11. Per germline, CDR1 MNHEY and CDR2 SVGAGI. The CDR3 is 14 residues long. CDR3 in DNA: TGTGCCAGCAGTCAACCCGAGGGGGCTGGGGAGCAGTACTTC. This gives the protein CASSQPEGAGEQYF.

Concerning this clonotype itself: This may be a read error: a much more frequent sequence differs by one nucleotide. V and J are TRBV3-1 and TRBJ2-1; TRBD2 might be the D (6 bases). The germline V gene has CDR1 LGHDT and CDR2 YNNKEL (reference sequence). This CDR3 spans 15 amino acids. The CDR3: CANSPSSGSGNEQFF. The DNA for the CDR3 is TGTGCCAACAGCCCCAGCTCAGGGAGCGGGAATGAGCAGTTCTTC.

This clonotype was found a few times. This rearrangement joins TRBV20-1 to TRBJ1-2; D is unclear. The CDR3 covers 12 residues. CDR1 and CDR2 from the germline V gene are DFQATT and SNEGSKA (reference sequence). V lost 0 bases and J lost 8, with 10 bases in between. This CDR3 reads CSARENSRGYTF. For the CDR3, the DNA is TGCAGTGCTAGAGAGAACAGTCGGGGCTACACCTTC.

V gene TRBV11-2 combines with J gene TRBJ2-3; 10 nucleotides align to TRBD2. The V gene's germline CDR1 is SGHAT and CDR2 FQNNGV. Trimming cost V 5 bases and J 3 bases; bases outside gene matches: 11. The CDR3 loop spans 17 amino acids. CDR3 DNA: TGTGCCAGCAGCCCTGGGACTAGCGAGTACCTGACAGATACGCAGTATTTT. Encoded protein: CASSPGTSEYLTDTQYF.

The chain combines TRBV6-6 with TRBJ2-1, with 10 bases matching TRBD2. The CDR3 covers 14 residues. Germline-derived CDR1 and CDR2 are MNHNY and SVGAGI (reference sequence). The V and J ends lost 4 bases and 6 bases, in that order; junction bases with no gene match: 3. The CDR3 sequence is CASSSGTSANEQFF. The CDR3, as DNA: TGTGCCAGCAGTTCCGGGACTAGCGCCAATGAGCAGTTCTTC.

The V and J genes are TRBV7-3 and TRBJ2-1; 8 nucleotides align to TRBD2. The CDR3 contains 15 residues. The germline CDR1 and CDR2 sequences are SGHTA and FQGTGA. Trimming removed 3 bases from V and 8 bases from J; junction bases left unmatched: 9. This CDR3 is CASSLLASGGDEQFF. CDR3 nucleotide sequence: TGTGCCAGCAGCTTGTTAGCCAGCGGGGGCGATGAGCAGTTCTTC.

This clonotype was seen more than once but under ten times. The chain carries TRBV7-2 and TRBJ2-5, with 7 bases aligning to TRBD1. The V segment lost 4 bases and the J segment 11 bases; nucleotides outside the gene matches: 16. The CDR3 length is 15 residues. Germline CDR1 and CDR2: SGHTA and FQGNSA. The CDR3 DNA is TGTGCCAGCAGCTCAGTTACAGGGGCTCCCGTAGAGCAGTACTTC. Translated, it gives CASSSVTGAPVEQYF.

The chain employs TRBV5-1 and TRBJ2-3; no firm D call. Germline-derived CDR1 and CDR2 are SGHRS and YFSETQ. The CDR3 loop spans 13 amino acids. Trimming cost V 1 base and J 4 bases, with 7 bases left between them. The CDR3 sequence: CASSLKLADTQYF. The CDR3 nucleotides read TGCGCCAGCAGCTTGAAGTTGGCAGATACGCAGTATTTT.

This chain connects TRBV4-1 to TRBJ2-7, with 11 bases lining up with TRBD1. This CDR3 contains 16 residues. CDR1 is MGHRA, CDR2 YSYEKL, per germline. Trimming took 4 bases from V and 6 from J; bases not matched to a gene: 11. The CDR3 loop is CASSRYPGTGGGEQYF. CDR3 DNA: TGCGCCAGCAGCCGTTACCCCGGGACAGGGGGTGGCGAGCAGTACTTC.

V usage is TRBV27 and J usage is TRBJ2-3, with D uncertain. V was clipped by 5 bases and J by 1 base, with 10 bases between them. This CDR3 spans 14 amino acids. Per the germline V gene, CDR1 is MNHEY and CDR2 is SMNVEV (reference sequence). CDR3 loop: CASSVLGCTDTQYF. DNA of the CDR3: TGTGCCAGCAGTGTATTAGGTTGCACAGATACGCAGTATTTT.

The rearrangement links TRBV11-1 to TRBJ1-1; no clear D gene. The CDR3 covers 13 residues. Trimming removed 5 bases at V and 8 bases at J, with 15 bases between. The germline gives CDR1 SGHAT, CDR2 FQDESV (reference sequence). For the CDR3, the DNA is TGTGCCAGCAGCCGAGGGAACAGTGGGGAAGCTTTCTTT. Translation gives CASSRGNSGEAFF.

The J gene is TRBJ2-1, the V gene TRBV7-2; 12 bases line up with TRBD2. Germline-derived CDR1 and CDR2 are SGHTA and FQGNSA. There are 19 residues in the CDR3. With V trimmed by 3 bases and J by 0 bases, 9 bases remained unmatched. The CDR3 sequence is CASSFPGLAGRRSYNEQFF. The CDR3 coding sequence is TGTGCCAGCAGCTTCCCAGGACTAGCGGGACGACGCTCCTACAATGAGCAGTTCTTC. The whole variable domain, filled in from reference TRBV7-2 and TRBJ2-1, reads GAGVSQSPSNKVTEKGKDVELRCDPISGHTALYWYRQSLGQGLEFLIYFQGNSAPDKSGLPSDRFSAERTGGSVSTLTIQRTQQEDSAVYLCASSFPGLAGRRSYNEQFFGPGTRLTVL.

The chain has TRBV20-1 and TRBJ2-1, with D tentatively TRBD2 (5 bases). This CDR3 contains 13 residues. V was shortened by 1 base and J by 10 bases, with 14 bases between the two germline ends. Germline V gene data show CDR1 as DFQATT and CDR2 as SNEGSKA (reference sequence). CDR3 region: CSARVGNSVEQFF. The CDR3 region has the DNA TGCAGTGCTAGAGTGGGTAATAGCGTCGAGCAGTTCTTC.

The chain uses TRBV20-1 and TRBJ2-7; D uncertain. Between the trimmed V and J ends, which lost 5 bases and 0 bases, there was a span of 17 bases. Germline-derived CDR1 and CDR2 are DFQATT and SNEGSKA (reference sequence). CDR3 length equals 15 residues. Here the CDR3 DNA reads TGCAGTGCTCGGCGTCCAACTTCGAGCTCCTACGAGCAGTACTTC. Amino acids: CSARRPTSSSYEQYF.

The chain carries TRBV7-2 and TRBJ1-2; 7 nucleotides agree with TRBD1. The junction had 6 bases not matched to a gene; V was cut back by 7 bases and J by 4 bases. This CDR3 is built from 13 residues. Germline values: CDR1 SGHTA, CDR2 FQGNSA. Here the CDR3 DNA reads TGTGCCAGCAACACGGGACAGAGCTATGGCTACACCTTC. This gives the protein CASNTGQSYGYTF.

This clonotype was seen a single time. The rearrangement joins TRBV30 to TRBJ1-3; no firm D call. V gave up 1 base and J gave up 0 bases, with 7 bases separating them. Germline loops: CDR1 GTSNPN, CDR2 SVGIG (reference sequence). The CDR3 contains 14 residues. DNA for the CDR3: TGTGCCTGGAGTGGGGTGTACTCTGGAAACACCATATATTTT. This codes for CAWSGVYSGNTIYF.

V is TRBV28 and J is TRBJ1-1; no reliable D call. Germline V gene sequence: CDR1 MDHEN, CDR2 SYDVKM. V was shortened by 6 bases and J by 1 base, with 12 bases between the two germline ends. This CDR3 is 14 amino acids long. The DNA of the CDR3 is TGTGCCAGCAGCCCGGGATGGAGGAACACTGAAGCTTTCTTT. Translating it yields CASSPGWRNTEAFF.

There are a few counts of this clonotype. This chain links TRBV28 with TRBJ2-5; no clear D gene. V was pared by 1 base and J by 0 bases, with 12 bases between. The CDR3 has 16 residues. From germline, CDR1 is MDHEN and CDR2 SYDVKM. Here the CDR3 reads CASSLLRFSNQETQYF. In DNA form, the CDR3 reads TGTGCCAGCAGTTTATTGAGATTTAGCAACCAAGAGACCCAGTACTTC.

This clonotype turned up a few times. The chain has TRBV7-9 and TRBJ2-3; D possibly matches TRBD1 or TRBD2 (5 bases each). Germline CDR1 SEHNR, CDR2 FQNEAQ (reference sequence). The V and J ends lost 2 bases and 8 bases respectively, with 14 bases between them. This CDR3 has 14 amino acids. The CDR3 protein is CASSLRDQDPTQYF. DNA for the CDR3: TGTGCCAGCAGCTTACGGGACCAGGACCCTACGCAGTATTTT.

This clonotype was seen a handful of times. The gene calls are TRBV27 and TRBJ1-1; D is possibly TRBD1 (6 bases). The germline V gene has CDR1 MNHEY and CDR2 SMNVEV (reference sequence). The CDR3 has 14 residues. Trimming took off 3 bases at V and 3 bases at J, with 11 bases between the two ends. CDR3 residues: CASSFRGWHTEAFF. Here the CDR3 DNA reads TGTGCCAGCAGTTTCAGGGGATGGCACACTGAAGCTTTCTTT.

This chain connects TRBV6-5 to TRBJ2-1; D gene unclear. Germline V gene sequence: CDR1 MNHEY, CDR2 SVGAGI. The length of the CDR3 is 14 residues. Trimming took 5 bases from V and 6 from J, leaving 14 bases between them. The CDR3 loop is CASSALAAFNEQFF. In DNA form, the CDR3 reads TGTGCCAGCAGTGCCCTGGCTGCGTTCAATGAGCAGTTCTTC.

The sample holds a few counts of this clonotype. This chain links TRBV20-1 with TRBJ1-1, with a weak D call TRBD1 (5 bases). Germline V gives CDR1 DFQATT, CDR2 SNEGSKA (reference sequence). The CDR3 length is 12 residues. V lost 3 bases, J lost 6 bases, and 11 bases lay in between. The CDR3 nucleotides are TGCAGTGCTAGTCAGGGTACATCTGAAGCTTTCTTT. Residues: CSASQGTSEAFF.

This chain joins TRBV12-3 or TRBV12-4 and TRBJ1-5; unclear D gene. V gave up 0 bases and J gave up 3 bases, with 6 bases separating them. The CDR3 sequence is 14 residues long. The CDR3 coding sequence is TGTGCCAGCAGTTTAGCCAGAAACAATCAGCCCCAGCATTTT. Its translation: CASSLARNNQPQHF.

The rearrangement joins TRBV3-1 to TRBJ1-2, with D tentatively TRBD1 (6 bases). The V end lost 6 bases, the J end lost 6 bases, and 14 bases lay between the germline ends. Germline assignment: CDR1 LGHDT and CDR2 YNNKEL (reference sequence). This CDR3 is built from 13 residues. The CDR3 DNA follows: TGTGCCAGCAGGGTACAGGGTCACGATGGCTACACCTTC. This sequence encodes CASRVQGHDGYTF.

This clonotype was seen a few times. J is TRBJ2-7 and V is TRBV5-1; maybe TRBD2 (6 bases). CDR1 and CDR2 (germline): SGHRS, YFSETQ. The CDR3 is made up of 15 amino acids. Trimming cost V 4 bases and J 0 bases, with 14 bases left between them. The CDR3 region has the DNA TGCGCCAGCAGCGTCGAGCGGGTTCCCTCCTACGAGCAGTACTTC. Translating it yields CASSVERVPSYEQYF.